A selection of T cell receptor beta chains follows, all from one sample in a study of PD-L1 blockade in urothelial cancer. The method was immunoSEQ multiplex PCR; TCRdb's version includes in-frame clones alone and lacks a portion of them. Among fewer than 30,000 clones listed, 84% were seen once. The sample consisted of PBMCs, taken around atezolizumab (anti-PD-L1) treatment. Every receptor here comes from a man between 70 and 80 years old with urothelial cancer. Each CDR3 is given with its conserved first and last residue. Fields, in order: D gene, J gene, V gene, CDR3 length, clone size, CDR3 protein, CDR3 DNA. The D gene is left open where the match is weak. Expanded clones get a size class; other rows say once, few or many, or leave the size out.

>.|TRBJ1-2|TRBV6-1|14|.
CASSDWGLEKGYTF
TGTGCCAGCAGTGATTGGGGCTTAGAGAAGGGCTACACCTTC
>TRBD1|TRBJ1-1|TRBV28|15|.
CASSLGTGPSAEAFF
TGTGCCAGCAGTCTCGGGACAGGACCCTCCGCTGAAGCTTTCTTT
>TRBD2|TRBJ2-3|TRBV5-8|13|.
CASRLAGTDTQYF
TGTGCCAGCAGACTAGCGGGGACAGATACGCAGTATTTT
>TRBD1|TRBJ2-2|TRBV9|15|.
CASSGGNRGSGELFF
TGTGCCAGCAGCGGGGGTAACAGGGGATCCGGGGAGCTGTTTTTT
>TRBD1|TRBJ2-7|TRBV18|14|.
CASSPSGGSYEQYF
TGTGCCAGCTCACCCTCAGGGGGCTCCTACGAGCAGTACTTC
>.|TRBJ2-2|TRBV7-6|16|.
CASSLAGEGFSGELFF
TGTGCCAGCAGCTTAGCGGGAGAAGGGTTTTCGGGGGAGCTGTTTTTT
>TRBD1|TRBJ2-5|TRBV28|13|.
CASSSDREKTQYF
TGTGCCAGCAGTTCGGACAGGGAAAAGACCCAGTACTTC
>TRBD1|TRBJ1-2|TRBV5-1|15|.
CASSLIQGMGYGYTF
TGCGCCAGCAGCTTAATACAGGGGATGGGCTATGGCTACACCTTC
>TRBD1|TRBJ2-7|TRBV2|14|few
CASSEGDRSYEQYF
TGTGCCAGCAGTGAAGGGGACAGATCCTACGAGCAGTACTTC
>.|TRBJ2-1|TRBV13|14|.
CATSRAGTYNEQFF
TGTGCCACCTCCAGGGCAGGGACCTACAATGAGCAGTTCTTC
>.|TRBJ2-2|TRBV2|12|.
CASSTGYGELFF
TGTGCCAGCAGTACAGGGTACGGGGAGCTGTTTTTT
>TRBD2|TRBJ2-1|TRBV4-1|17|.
CASSRGLAGQSGDEQFF
TGCGCCAGCAGCCGGGGACTAGCGGGTCAAAGCGGCGATGAGCAGTTCTTC
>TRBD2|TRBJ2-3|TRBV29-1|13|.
CSVSAGGPDTQYF
TGCAGCGTTTCTGCGGGAGGGCCAGATACGCAGTATTTT
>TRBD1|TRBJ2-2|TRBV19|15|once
CASSIQGAGTGELFF
TGTGCCAGTAGTATCCAGGGGGCGGGAACCGGGGAGCTGTTTTTT
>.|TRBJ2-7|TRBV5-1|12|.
CASSLVGTWQYF
TGCGCCAGCAGCCTGGTCGGGACATGGCAGTACTTC
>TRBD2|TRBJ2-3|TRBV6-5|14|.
CASSISGSADTQYF
TGTGCCAGCAGTATAAGCGGGAGCGCAGATACGCAGTATTTT
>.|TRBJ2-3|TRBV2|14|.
CASTRTHGTDTQYF
TGTGCCAGCACCCGGACACACGGCACAGATACGCAGTATTTT
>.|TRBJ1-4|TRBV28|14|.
CASSRGGPNEKLFF
TGTGCCAGCAGCCGGGGGGGGCCTAATGAAAAACTGTTTTTT
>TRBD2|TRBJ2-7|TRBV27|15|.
CASKLGAGGPYEQYF
TGTGCCAGCAAACTCGGAGCGGGAGGGCCATACGAGCAGTACTTC
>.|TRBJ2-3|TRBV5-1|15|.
CASSVDSPFTDTQYF
TGCGCCAGCAGCGTGGACAGTCCGTTCACAGATACGCAGTATTTT
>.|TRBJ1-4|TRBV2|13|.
CASSEGRIEKLFF
TGTGCCAGCAGTGAGGGGAGGATTGAAAAACTGTTTTTT
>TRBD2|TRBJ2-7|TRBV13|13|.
CATKGLADYEQYF
TGTGCCACCAAGGGACTAGCTGACTACGAGCAGTACTTC
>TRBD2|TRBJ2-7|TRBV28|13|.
CASRASGKYEQYF
TGTGCCAGCAGGGCTAGCGGGAAATACGAGCAGTACTTC
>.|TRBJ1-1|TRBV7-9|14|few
CASSLAGAHTEAFF
TGTGCCAGCAGCTTAGCAGGGGCTCACACTGAAGCTTTCTTT
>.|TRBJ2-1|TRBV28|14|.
CASSLTRGLNEQFF
TGTGCCAGCAGTTTGACGAGGGGACTCAATGAGCAGTTCTTC
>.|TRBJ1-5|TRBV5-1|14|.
CASSLGAGDEPQHF
TGCGCCAGCAGCTTGGGAGCGGGAGATGAGCCCCAGCATTTT
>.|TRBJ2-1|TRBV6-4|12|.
CASSESNNEQFF
TGTGCCAGCAGTGAGAGCAACAATGAGCAGTTCTTC
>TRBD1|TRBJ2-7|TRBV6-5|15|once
CASSYSPGGSYEQYF
TGTGCCAGCAGTTACTCGCCAGGGGGATCCTACGAGCAGTACTTC